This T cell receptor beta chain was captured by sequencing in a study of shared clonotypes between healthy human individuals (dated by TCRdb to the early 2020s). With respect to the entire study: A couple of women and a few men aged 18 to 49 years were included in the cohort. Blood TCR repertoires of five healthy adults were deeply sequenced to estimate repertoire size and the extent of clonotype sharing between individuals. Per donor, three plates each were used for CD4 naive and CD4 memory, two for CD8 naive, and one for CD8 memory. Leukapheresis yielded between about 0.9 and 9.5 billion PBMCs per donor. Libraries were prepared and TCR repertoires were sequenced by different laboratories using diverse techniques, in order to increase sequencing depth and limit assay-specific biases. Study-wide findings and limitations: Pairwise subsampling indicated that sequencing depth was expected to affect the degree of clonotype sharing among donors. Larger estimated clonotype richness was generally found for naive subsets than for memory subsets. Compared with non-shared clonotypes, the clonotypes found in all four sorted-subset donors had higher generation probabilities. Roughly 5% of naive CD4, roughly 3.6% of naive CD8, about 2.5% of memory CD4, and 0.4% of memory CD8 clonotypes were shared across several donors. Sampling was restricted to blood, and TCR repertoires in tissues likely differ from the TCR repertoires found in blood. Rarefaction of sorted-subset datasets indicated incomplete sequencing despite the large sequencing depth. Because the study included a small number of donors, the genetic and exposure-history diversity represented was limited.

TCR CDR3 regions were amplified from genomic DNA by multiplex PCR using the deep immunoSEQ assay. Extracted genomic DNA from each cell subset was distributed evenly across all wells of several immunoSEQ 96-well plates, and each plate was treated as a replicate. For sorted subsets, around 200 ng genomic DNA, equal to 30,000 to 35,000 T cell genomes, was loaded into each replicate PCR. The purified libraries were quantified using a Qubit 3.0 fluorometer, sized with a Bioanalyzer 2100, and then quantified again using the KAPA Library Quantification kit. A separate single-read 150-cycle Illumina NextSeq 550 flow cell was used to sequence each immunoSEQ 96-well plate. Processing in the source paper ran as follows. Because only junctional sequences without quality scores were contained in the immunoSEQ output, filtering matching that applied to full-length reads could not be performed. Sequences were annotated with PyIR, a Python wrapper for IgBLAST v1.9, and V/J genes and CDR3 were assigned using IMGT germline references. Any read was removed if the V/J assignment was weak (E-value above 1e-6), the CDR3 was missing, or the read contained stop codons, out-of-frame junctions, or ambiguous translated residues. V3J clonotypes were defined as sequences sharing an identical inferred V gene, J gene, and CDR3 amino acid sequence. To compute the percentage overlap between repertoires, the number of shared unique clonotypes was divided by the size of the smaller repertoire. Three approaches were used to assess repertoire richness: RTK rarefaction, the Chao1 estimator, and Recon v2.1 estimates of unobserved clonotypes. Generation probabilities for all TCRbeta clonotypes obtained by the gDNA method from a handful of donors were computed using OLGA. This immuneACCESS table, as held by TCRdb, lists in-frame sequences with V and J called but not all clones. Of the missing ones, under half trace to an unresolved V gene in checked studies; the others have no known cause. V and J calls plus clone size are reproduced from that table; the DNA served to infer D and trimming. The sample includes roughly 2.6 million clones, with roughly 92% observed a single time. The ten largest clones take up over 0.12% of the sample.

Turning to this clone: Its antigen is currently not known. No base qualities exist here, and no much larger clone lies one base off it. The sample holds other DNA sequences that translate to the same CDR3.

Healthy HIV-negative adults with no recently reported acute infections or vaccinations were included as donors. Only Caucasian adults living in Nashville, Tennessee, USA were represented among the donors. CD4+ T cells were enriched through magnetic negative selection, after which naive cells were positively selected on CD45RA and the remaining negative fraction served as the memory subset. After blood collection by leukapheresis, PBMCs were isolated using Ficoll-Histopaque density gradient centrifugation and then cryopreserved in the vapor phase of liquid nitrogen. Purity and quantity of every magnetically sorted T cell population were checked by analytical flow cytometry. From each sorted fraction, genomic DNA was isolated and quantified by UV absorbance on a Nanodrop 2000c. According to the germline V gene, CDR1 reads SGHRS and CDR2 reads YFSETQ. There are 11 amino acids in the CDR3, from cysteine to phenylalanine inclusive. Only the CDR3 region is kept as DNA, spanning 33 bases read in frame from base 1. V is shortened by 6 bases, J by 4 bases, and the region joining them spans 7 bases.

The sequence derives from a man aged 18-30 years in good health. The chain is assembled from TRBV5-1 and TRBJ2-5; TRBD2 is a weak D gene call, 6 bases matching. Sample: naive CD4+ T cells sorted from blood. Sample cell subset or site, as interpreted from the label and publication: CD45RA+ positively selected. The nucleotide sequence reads TGCGCCAGCATCGGGGGAGAGACCCAGTACTTC. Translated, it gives CASIGGETQYF.